The next 15 T cell receptor beta chains were all read from a single sample in a study of control samples from healthy donors and cancer patients. TCRdb's copy holds only in-frame clones and misses some; the assay was immunoSEQ multiplex PCR. Of 100,000 to 150,000 clones in the sample, roughly 90% were seen once. Sample: blood. The receptors originated from a man younger than 30 in good health.

The CDR3 spells CASSLDRGARTQYF. The CDR3 DNA reads TGTGCCAGCAGCTTGGACAGGGGGGCCAGGACCCAGTACTTC. This sequence joins TRBV5-4 and TRBJ2-5; 8 bases match TRBD1. This CDR3 is built from 14 residues. The J segment lost 7 bases and the V segment lost 0 bases, leaving 5 bases of the junction unmatched. Looked up from germline, CDR1 is SGHNT and CDR2 is YYREEE (reference sequence).

This chain uses TRBV9 with TRBJ1-5; tentatively, D is TRBD1 (6 bases). The CDR3 covers 15 residues. Trimming took off 3 bases at V and 0 bases at J, with 10 bases between the two ends. Germline V gene sequence: CDR1 SGDLS, CDR2 YYNGEE. The CDR3 nucleotides read TGTGCCAGCAGCGAAACAGGGAATAGCAATCAGCCCCAGCATTTT. Its translation is CASSETGNSNQPQHF. The full variable domain, with the rest looked up from reference TRBV9 and TRBJ1-5, is DSGVTQTPKHLITATGQRVTLRCSPRSGDLSVYWYQQSLDQGLQFLIQYYNGEERAKGNILERFSAQQFPDLHSELNLSSLELGDSALYFCASSETGNSNQPQHFGDGTRLSIL.

The J gene is TRBJ2-2, the V gene TRBV28; perhaps TRBD1 as D (6 bases). This CDR3 comprises 14 residues. From germline, CDR1 is MDHEN and CDR2 SYDVKM. Trimming cost V 6 bases and J 6 bases, with 14 bases left between them. CDR3 coding DNA: TGTGCCAGCAGGCGTACAGGGTACTCCGGGGAGCTGTTTTTT. Translated: CASRRTGYSGELFF.

As concerns this clone: Other DNA sequences within the sample encode an identical CDR3. The chain employs TRBV10-1 and TRBJ2-3; the D gene is possibly TRBD1 (5 bases). Trimming pared 0 bases from V and 4 bases from J, leaving 5 bases between. The germline gives CDR1 WNHNN, CDR2 SYGVQD (reference sequence). This CDR3 spans 13 amino acids. CDR3 sequence: CASSESGADTQYF. CDR3 bases: TGCGCCAGCAGTGAGTCAGGGGCAGATACGCAGTATTTT.

A single count supports this clone. The chain links TRBV19 to TRBJ2-1; D gene ambiguous. Deletions cut 3 bases from V and 10 bases from J, with 16 bases between. CDR3 length equals 14 residues. The V gene's germline CDR1 is LNHDA and CDR2 SQIVND (reference sequence). The DNA of the CDR3 is TGTGCCAGTAGTATTCGACCGCTATTGGTGGAGCAGTTCTTC. Encoded protein: CASSIRPLLVEQFF.

This clone occurred once. CDR3 in amino acids: CASSPTDNQPQHF. The CDR3 DNA is TGTGCCAGCAGCCCCACCGACAATCAGCCCCAGCATTTT. V usage is TRBV3-1 (or the pseudogene TRBV3-2) and J usage is TRBJ1-5; the D is unclear. The V and J ends lost 4 bases and 3 bases respectively, with 7 bases between them. Per germline, CDR1 LGHDT and CDR2 YNNKEL (reference sequence). The CDR3 contains 13 residues.

V is TRBV7-2 and J is TRBJ2-6; D remains unclear. Per germline, CDR1 SGHTA and CDR2 FQGNSA. This CDR3 spans 18 amino acids. Trimming shortened V by 5 bases and J by 0 bases, and 17 bases separated the two germline ends. In DNA form, the CDR3 reads TGTGCCAGCAGCGGGGTGGGAACAGCTAACTCTGGGGCCAACGTCCTGACTTTC. Translating gives CASSGVGTANSGANVLTF.

DNA of the CDR3: TGTGCCAGCAGTTCCGACGGATATTCGACGGGGAATGAGCAGTTCTTC. The encoded protein is CASSSDGYSTGNEQFF. The V gene is TRBV28, the J gene TRBJ2-1, with D possibly matching TRBD2 (5 bases). CDR3 size: 16 residues. V was pared by 4 bases and J by 7 bases, with 20 bases between. Germline V gene sequence: CDR1 MDHEN, CDR2 SYDVKM.

The chain joins TRBV24-1 to TRBJ1-1; D is unclear. V was pared by 6 bases and J by 4 bases, with 14 bases between. Germline CDR1 KGHDR, CDR2 SFDVKD. This CDR3 is built from 14 residues. The CDR3: CATSTTKGGTEAFF. CDR3 sequence (DNA): TGTGCCACCAGTACTACGAAGGGCGGCACTGAAGCTTTCTTT.

The gene calls are TRBV9 and TRBJ1-2; 7 bases line up with TRBD1. The J segment lost 8 bases and the V segment lost 3 bases, leaving 4 bases of the junction unmatched. CDR1 is SGDLS, CDR2 YYNGEE, per germline. The CDR3 is made up of 12 amino acids. The CDR3 protein is CASSANRGGYTF. The DNA of the CDR3 is TGTGCCAGCAGCGCGAACAGGGGCGGCTACACCTTC.

The CDR3 region has the DNA TGTGCCAGCAGTTTAGGACAGAAGGGTCAGCCCCAGCATTTT. Its protein is CASSLGQKGQPQHF. This chain connects TRBV28 to TRBJ1-5, with D possibly being TRBD1 (6 bases). The CDR3 extends over 14 amino acids. V lost 2 bases, J lost 6 bases, and 11 bases lay in between. In germline, CDR1 is MDHEN, CDR2 SYDVKM.

The chain employs TRBV4-1 and TRBJ1-1; 8 nucleotides match TRBD1. Trimming took 0 bases from V and 0 from J; bases not matched to a gene: 12. Germline V lookup: CDR1 MGHRA, CDR2 YSYEKL. The CDR3 is 19 residues long. The CDR3 region is CASSQDHRQGLGMNTEAFF. The CDR3 DNA reads TGCGCCAGCAGCCAAGATCACCGACAGGGGTTAGGAATGAACACTGAAGCTTTCTTT.

The V and J genes are TRBV11-3 and TRBJ2-3; D perhaps matches TRBD1 (6 bases). Trimming removed 1 base at V and 1 base at J, with 6 bases between. The germline gives CDR1 SGHNT, CDR2 YENEEA. The CDR3 extends over 14 amino acids. The CDR3 protein is CASSLAGGTDTQYF. CDR3 sequence (DNA): TGTGCCAGCAGCTTAGCAGGGGGCACAGATACGCAGTATTTT.

V is TRBV3-1 (or the pseudogene TRBV3-2) and J is TRBJ2-7, with D possibly being TRBD1 (6 bases). Germline CDR1 LGHDT, CDR2 YNNKEL (reference sequence). Trimming left V 2 bases short and J 5 bases short, with 10 bases between. The CDR3 consists of 13 residues. The CDR3 DNA sequence: TGTGCCAGCAGCCAACCCCAGGGGCACGAGCAGTACGTC. Amino acid sequence: CASSQPQGHEQYV.

This clone is a singleton in its sample. The V gene is TRBV28, the J gene TRBJ2-7; the D gene is possibly TRBD1 (6 bases). CDR3 size: 14 residues. V was trimmed by 10 bases and J by 3 bases, leaving 19 bases between them. Germline assignment: CDR1 MDHEN and CDR2 SYDVKM. The CDR3 region has the DNA TGTGCCACCCACTCATCGACAGGACGCTACGAGCAGTACTTC. It codes for CATHSSTGRYEQYF.